The 3 T cell receptor beta chains given below trace back to one sample, sequenced in a study of blood T cells in healthy people across ages. It was with a sample-barcoded 5' primer and a J-beta primer mix that a second PCR of roughly 7 to 12 cycles was run. TCRdb recomputed calls from the 5' RACE reads with MiXCR, one row per CDR3 protein. The sample gives some 1.5 million distinct CDR3 sequences, 35% to 45% of which show up once; around 4% is in the top ten. The specimen was blood. All receptors derive from a woman under 30 in good health.

J is TRBJ1-1 and V is TRBV20-1; D is unclear. The V and J ends lost 3 bases and 1 base respectively, with 15 bases between them. The germline CDR1 and CDR2 sequences are DFQATT and SNEGSKA (reference sequence). The CDR3 length is 15 residues. The CDR3 nucleotides are TGCAGTGCTAGCAACGCTCGGGTGGGGAACACTGAAGCTTTCTTT. This codes for CSASNARVGNTEAFF.

The rearrangement links TRBV19 to TRBJ1-5; 8 bases fit TRBD1. Trimming cost V 11 bases and J 4 bases; bases outside gene matches: 7. The CDR3 runs 13 residues. The V gene's germline CDR1 is LNHDA and CDR2 SQIVND (reference sequence). The chain's CDR3 is CAGGTGPNQPQHF. CDR3 DNA: TGTGCCGGGGGGACAGGCCCTAATCAGCCCCAGCATTTT.

The J gene is TRBJ1-5, the V gene TRBV24-1; no definite D call. The CDR3 totals 15 residues. Germline V gene sequence: CDR1 KGHDR, CDR2 SFDVKD. V was clipped by 3 bases and J by 2 bases, with 10 bases between them. The DNA for the CDR3 is TGTGCCACCAGTGATGGGAAGGGTGGCAATCAGCCCCAGCATTTT. Its translation: CATSDGKGGNQPQHF.